These 28 T cell receptor beta chains share one sample of origin, sequenced in a study of blood T cells in healthy people across ages. Using a J-beta primer mix together with a sample-barcoded 5' primer, a second PCR was run for roughly 6 to 12 cycles. TCRdb analysed the 5' RACE reads with MiXCR anew, one entry per CDR3 protein. The data show over 1,500,000 distinct CDR3 sequences, with about two fifths seen just once and about 23% held by the top ten. The sequencing input was blood. The receptors were gathered from a human donor in good health.

This clonotype was seen a few times. The chain couples TRBV7-3 to TRBJ2-5, with unresolved D. Trimming removed 2 bases from V and 1 base from J, with 11 bases in between. Per the germline V gene, CDR1 is SGHTA and CDR2 is FQGTGA. The CDR3 runs to 15 residues. The CDR3 protein is CASSLFGSPQETQYF. The CDR3 coding sequence is TGTGCCAGCAGCTTATTCGGGTCCCCCCAAGAGACCCAGTACTTC.

For this clonotype: Sequence at one end of the junction differs from germline and may be a read error. The gene calls are TRBV12-3 or TRBV12-4 and TRBJ2-1; 8 bases map to TRBD2. The CDR3 runs to 14 residues. CDR3 coding DNA: TGTGCCGGCAGGCGGGGGGAACGGAACAATGAGCGGTTCTTC. Its translation is CAGRRGERNNERFF.

The genes are TRBV9 and TRBJ2-5, with 7 positions matching TRBD2. Germline-derived CDR1 and CDR2 are SGDLS and YYNGEE. V lost 0 bases, J lost 1 base, and 6 bases stayed unmatched. This CDR3 is built from 16 residues. DNA for the CDR3: TGTGCCAGCAGCGTAGAGAGGGCTAGCGGCCAAGAGACCCAGTACTTC. Encoded protein: CASSVERASGQETQYF.

The rearrangement links TRBV28 to TRBJ1-2; TRBD1 agrees at 8 bases. V trimming: 4 bases; J trimming: 5 bases; junction bases outside the gene matches: 9. Germline CDR1 is MDHEN and CDR2 is SYDVKM. The CDR3 contains 15 residues. CDR3 in DNA: TGTGCCAGCAGTTCCCCCCAGGGGGCTGGGTATGGCTACACCTTC. It translates to CASSSPQGAGYGYTF.

In this sample, this clonotype turned up many times. This sequence joins TRBV7-9 and TRBJ2-3, with D unresolved. The CDR3 is made up of 12 amino acids. Trimming pared 5 bases from V and 2 bases from J, leaving 5 bases between. Germline CDR1 and CDR2: SEHNR and FQNEAQ (reference sequence). Here the CDR3 reads CASSQHTDTQYF. The CDR3 region has the DNA TGTGCCAGCAGCCAGCACACAGATACGCAGTATTTT.

V and J are TRBV4-1 and TRBJ2-4; D is ambiguous. The V end lost 0 bases, the J end lost 6 bases, and 12 bases lay between the germline ends. Germline lookup yields CDR1 MGHRA and CDR2 YSYEKL. The CDR3 is 15 residues long. The chain's CDR3 is CASSQDPGSGNIQYF. DNA for the CDR3: TGCGCCAGCAGCCAAGATCCCGGGTCGGGAAACATTCAGTACTTC.

This clonotype was observed a few times. The chain has TRBV20-1 and TRBJ2-5; D gene ambiguous. Trimming shortened V by 4 bases and J by 4 bases, and 22 bases separated the two germline ends. The CDR3 is 16 residues long. The germline CDR1 and CDR2 sequences are DFQATT and SNEGSKA (reference sequence). The chain's CDR3 is CSATQPAVEPGETQYF. The CDR3 DNA is TGCAGTGCTACCCAACCTGCTGTGGAACCAGGAGAGACCCAGTACTTC.

This clonotype was seen a handful of times. V gene TRBV12-3 or TRBV12-4 combines with J gene TRBJ2-1; 12 positions agree with TRBD2. With V trimmed by 3 bases and J by 10 bases, 10 bases remained unmatched. The CDR3 has 16 residues. The CDR3 region is CASSFGELAGGLEQFF. The CDR3 coding sequence is TGTGCCAGCAGTTTTGGTGAACTAGCGGGGGGCTTAGAGCAGTTCTTC.

Turning to this clonotype: Compared with germline, one end of the junction differs, possibly owing to a read error. The chain recombines TRBV5-5 with TRBJ2-3, with TRBD2 matching over 7 bases. Germline V CDR1 and CDR2: SGHKS, YYEKEE (reference sequence). The CDR3 totals 14 residues. CDR3 residues: CACSPGLVADTQYF. For the CDR3, the DNA is TGTGCCTGCAGCCCTGGACTAGTGGCAGATACGCAGTATTTT. Variable domain in full (rest from reference TRBV5-5 and TRBJ2-3): DAGVTQSPTHLIKTRGQQVTLRCSPISGHKSVSWYQQVLGQGPQFIFQYYEKEERGRGNFPDRFSARQFPNYSSELNVNALLLGDSALYLCACSPGLVADTQYFGPGTRLTVL.

J is TRBJ1-2 and V is TRBV7-9, with TRBD1 identical over 8 bases. The trim removed 5 bases at V and 8 bases at J, leaving 7 bases unmatched. CDR1 is SEHNR and CDR2 is FQNEAQ in the germline V gene (reference sequence). The CDR3 contains 13 residues. The CDR3 region has the DNA TGTGCCAGCAGCCGCAGGGGGCTGGAGGGCTACACCTTC. The encoded protein is CASSRRGLEGYTF. The variable domain in full, with the rest retrieved from reference TRBV7-9 and TRBJ1-2, is DTGVSQNPRHKITKRGQNVTFRCDPISEHNRLYWYRQTLGQGPEFLTYFQNEAQLEKSRLLSDRFSAERPKGSFSTLEIQRTEQGDSAMYLCASSRRGLEGYTFGSGTRLTVV.

This clonotype occurred a few times. The rearrangement joins TRBV5-1 to TRBJ1-1; D might be TRBD1 (5 bases). This CDR3 contains 16 residues. Germline V gene sequence: CDR1 SGHRS, CDR2 YFSETQ. Trimming stripped 3 bases from V and 1 base from J, with 16 bases between. The CDR3 region has the DNA TGCGCCAGCAGCTCTCAGAGGGACCTCCCGAACACTGAAGCTTTCTTT. Its protein product is CASSSQRDLPNTEAFF.

The V gene is TRBV29-1, the J gene TRBJ1-1; 9 bases line up with TRBD1. The germline V gene encodes CDR1 SQVTM and CDR2 ANQGSEA. This CDR3 comprises 13 residues. The junction had 13 bases not matched to a gene; V was cut back by 7 bases and J by 10 bases. The CDR3 region is CSGPPRDRVIAFF. Written as DNA, the CDR3 is TGCAGCGGCCCCCCCCGGGACAGGGTAATAGCTTTCTTT.

The rearrangement joins TRBV2 to TRBJ1-4, with 9 bases fitting TRBD1. V shed 6 bases, J shed 7 bases, and the junction held 9 bases outside the gene matches. This CDR3 spans 15 amino acids. CDR1 SNHLY and CDR2 FYNNEI come from the germline V gene. The CDR3, as DNA: TGTGCCAGCAGACTGGACAGGGGAGTAAGTGAAAAACTGTTTTTT. Protein: CASRLDRGVSEKLFF.

The rearrangement joins TRBV29-1 to TRBJ2-1, with TRBD1 matching over 7 bases. CDR1 and CDR2 from the germline V gene are SQVTM and ANQGSEA. The CDR3 sequence is 11 residues long. Losses at the gene ends were 8 bases for V and 10 bases for J; bases not matched to a gene: 8. CDR3 protein: CSITLGGEQFF. The CDR3 DNA follows: TGCAGCATAACTTTAGGGGGCGAGCAGTTCTTC.

The chain couples TRBV29-1 to TRBJ1-5; 9 bases map to TRBD1. V lost 4 bases to trimming and J lost 11 bases; unmatched junction nucleotides: 9. The CDR3 is made up of 13 amino acids. The germline V gene has CDR1 SQVTM and CDR2 ANQGSEA. In DNA form, the CDR3 reads TGCAGCGTTGGGGACAGGGCCAGATTGACCCAGCATTTT. Its translation is CSVGDRARLTQHF.

This clonotype was seen more than once but under ten times. The chain is built from TRBV2 and TRBJ2-5; possible D gene TRBD2, 7 bases. The end of the DNA is better explained by TRBJ2-7, so the J call may be wrong. Germline V CDR1 and CDR2: SNHLY, FYNNEI. CDR3 length equals 14 residues. DNA for the CDR3: TGTGCCAGCAAATTGGGCGGGGGCCGTTACGAGCAGTACTTC. Its protein product is CASKLGGGRYEQYF.

In DNA, the CDR3 is TGTGCCAGCAGCTTAGTCGGGCTAGAGGCGTTCTTC. Translation: CASSLVGLEAFF. The chain is built from TRBV11-2 and TRBJ2-1, with no clear D. Germline assignment: CDR1 SGHAT and CDR2 FQNNGV. V was trimmed by 1 base and J by 15 bases, leaving 13 bases between them. The CDR3 consists of 12 residues.

This sequence joins TRBV12-5 and TRBJ2-3, with a possible D match to TRBD1 (6 bases). CDR1 LGHNT and CDR2 FRNRAP come from the germline V gene. Between the trimmed V and J ends, which lost 3 bases and 0 bases, there was a span of 13 bases. This CDR3 region has 16 residues. The CDR3 sequence is CASGFVRGRSTDTQYF. CDR3 bases: TGTGCTAGTGGTTTTGTCAGGGGCCGGAGCACAGATACGCAGTATTTT.

In the case of this clonotype: The junction does not match germline at one end; this may be a read error. The V and J genes are TRBV11-3 and TRBJ2-5, with 8 bases lining up with TRBD2. CDR1 SGHNT and CDR2 YENEEA come from the germline V gene. There are 19 residues in the CDR3. This CDR3 is CANSLDRGLGVQNQETQYF. CDR3 coding DNA: TGTGCCAACAGCTTAGATCGGGGACTAGGGGTTCAGAACCAAGAGACCCAGTACTTC.

The chain carries TRBV7-9 and TRBJ1-1, with D maybe TRBD1 (5 bases). Germline V lookup: CDR1 SEHNR, CDR2 FQNEAQ (reference sequence). V dropped 7 bases and J dropped 3 bases, with 18 bases sitting between them. The CDR3 sequence is 15 residues long. CDR3 sequence: CASTPPGGEDTEAFF. The DNA of the CDR3 is TGTGCCAGCACCCCTCCGGGGGGAGAGGACACTGAAGCTTTCTTT.

This clonotype was counted a single time. The J gene is TRBJ1-1, the V gene TRBV5-1; TRBD1 aligns across 7 bases. The CDR3 totals 16 residues. The V segment lost 3 bases and the J segment 0 bases; nucleotides outside the gene matches: 8. Looked up from germline, CDR1 is SGHRS and CDR2 is YFSETQ. CDR3 DNA: TGCGCCAGCAGCTCAGACAGGGAGTTAATGAACACTGAAGCTTTCTTT. Translating it yields CASSSDRELMNTEAFF.

The chain's CDR3 is CASSELKGQGMHGYTF. CDR3 bases: TGTGCCAGCAGCGAGTTGAAGGGACAGGGAATGCATGGCTACACCTTC. This chain connects TRBV7-9 to TRBJ1-2, with 9 bases lining up with TRBD1. The CDR3 is made up of 16 amino acids. Trimming took 5 bases from V and 6 from J; bases not matched to a gene: 13. In germline, CDR1 is SEHNR, CDR2 FQNEAQ (reference sequence).

The rearrangement uses TRBV20-1 and TRBJ2-4, with 9 bases lining up with TRBD2. Germline CDR1 reads DFQATT; CDR2 reads SNEGSKA (reference sequence). CDR3 length: 15 residues. The junction had 7 bases not matched to a gene; V was cut back by 0 bases and J by 7 bases. In nucleotides, the CDR3 is TGCAGTGCTAGAGATCCTAGCGGGGTACGGAACATTCAGTACTTC. The encoded protein is CSARDPSGVRNIQYF.

As to this clonotype: A much bigger clone sits one base away, suggesting this may be a read error. This sequence joins TRBV4-2 and TRBJ1-1; D gene unclear. V lost 4 bases to trimming and J lost 0 bases, with 15 bases between them. This CDR3 contains 16 residues. Germline lookup yields CDR1 LGHNA and CDR2 YNFKEQ. The CDR3 reads CASSRVSILLNTEAFF. CDR3 in DNA: TGTGCCAGCAGCCGAGTTTCGATCTTATTGAACACTGAAGCTTTCTTT.

A few counts support this clonotype. The chain couples TRBV20-1 to TRBJ2-1; TRBD1 aligns across 9 bases. Germline loops: CDR1 DFQATT, CDR2 SNEGSKA (reference sequence). The CDR3 is 13 residues long. The V segment lost 4 bases and the J segment 9 bases; nucleotides outside the gene matches: 7. The CDR3 protein is CSATGQGRTEQFF. As DNA, the CDR3 is TGCAGTGCTACTGGACAGGGGAGGACTGAGCAGTTCTTC.

This clonotype was detected a few times. The chain joins TRBV5-1 to TRBJ1-1, with 10 nucleotides matching TRBD1. Trimming removed 0 bases from V and 8 bases from J; junction bases left unmatched: 4. Germline assignment: CDR1 SGHRS and CDR2 YFSETQ. The CDR3 is 14 residues long. Written as DNA, the CDR3 is TGCGCCAGCAGCTTGGAAGACAGGGGGCTAGAAGCTTTCTTT. This translates into CASSLEDRGLEAFF. Full variable domain (remainder filled in from reference TRBV5-1 and TRBJ1-1): KAGVTQTPRYLIKTRGQQVTLSCSPISGHRSVSWYQQTPGQGLQFLFEYFSETQRNKGNFPGRFSGRQFSNSRSEMNVSTLELGDSALYLCASSLEDRGLEAFFGQGTRLTVV.

V gene TRBV7-2 combines with J gene TRBJ2-1; unclear D gene. Germline CDR1 SGHTA, CDR2 FQGNSA. The CDR3 is 14 amino acids. The ends were cut back, 6 bases at V and 9 bases at J, with 18 bases in the middle. CDR3 nucleotide sequence: TGTGCCAGCAGTAAAGTTCAGGCGGCGCGTGAGCAGTTCTTC. The encoded protein is CASSKVQAAREQFF.

The rearrangement links TRBV6-2 or TRBV6-3 to TRBJ1-2; possibly TRBD1 for D (6 bases). The V end was cut by 7 bases, the J end by 3 bases, with 12 bases between. The CDR3 has 13 residues. Germline CDR1 MNHEY, CDR2 SVGEGT. The CDR3, as DNA: TGTGCCAGCAACTACAGGGATCACTATGGCTACACCTTC. Translated: CASNYRDHYGYTF.